A selection of T cell receptor beta chains follows, all from one sample in a study of Ad26.COV2.S vaccination and SARS-CoV-2 variants. The method was immunoSEQ multiplex PCR; TCRdb's version includes in-frame clones alone and lacks a portion of them. Of just under 250,000 clones listed, around 89% were seen once; the top ten hold approximately 12%. Material: peripheral blood, obtained in a trial of Ad26.COV2.S vaccine versus placebo. These receptors were obtained from a person aged 18-60 years who received the Ad26.COV2.S COVID-19 vaccine or a placebo. The CDR3 runs from the conserved cysteine through the conserved F or W. Each record gives: D gene, J gene, V gene, clone size, CDR3 DNA, CDR3 protein. D genes are given only for firm matches. Part of the rows lack a size; the others show once, few, many or a class for expanded clones.

>NA|TRBJ2-2|TRBV28|NA
TGTGCCAGCAGTCCCCCCGGGGGACCCCCCGGGGAGCTGTTTTTT
CASSPPGGPPGELFF
>NA|TRBJ2-2|TRBV14|NA
TGTGCCAGCAACCCAACTCTAGTCGATCAGGCCGGGGAGCTGTTTTTT
CASNPTLVDQAGELFF
>NA|TRBJ2-3|TRBV6-5|NA
TGTGCCAGCAATGGTGGGGGGGCTGCAGATACGCAGTATTTT
CASNGGGAADTQYF
>TRBD1|TRBJ1-2|TRBV7-2|NA
TGTGCCAGCAGCTTAGAAGGGACAGGCTATGGCTACACCTTC
CASSLEGTGYGYTF
>TRBD1|TRBJ2-7|TRBV28|NA
TGTGCCAGCAGGGAAGGACAGGAGGTTTTATTCGAGCAGTACTTC
CASREGQEVLFEQYF
>TRBD1|TRBJ2-5|TRBV28|NA
TGTGCCAGCAGTCTCGGGACAGGGTTATCTCCAAAGACCCAGTACTTC
CASSLGTGLSPKTQYF
>NA|TRBJ1-6|TRBV19|NA
TGTGCCAGTTCTTATGTGGTGGGGGCAGGGAATTCACCCCTCCACTTT
CASSYVVGAGNSPLHF
>NA|TRBJ1-4|TRBV2|NA
TGTGCCAGCAGTGGACGGGAAAAACTGTTTTTT
CASSGREKLFF
>NA|TRBJ1-2|TRBV27|NA
TGTGCCAGCAGTTCTCGACTCATAGCTAACTATGGCTACACCTTC
CASSSRLIANYGYTF
>NA|TRBJ2-6|TRBV10-3|few
TGTGCCATCAGTGAGCCCCTCACCCAGTCTGGGGCCAACGTCCTGACTTTC
CAISEPLTQSGANVLTF
>NA|TRBJ2-2|TRBV9|NA
TGTGCCAGCAGCCCAACGGACCAAGCCGGGGAGCTGTTTTTT
CASSPTDQAGELFF
>NA|TRBJ2-3|TRBV18|NA
TGTGCCAGCTCACCACAGCCGGGACTTAGCACAGATACGCAGTATTTT
CASSPQPGLSTDTQYF
>NA|TRBJ2-2|TRBV5-6|NA
TGTGCCAGCAGCTTTGGCCTTGAGGTAAACACCGGGGAGCTGTTTTTT
CASSFGLEVNTGELFF
>TRBD2|TRBJ2-5|TRBV4-2|NA
TGTGCCAGCAGCCAAGCTATGGGGCTAGCGGGGAGCCAAGAGACCCAGTACTTC
CASSQAMGLAGSQETQYF
>NA|TRBJ1-4|TRBV7-9|NA
TGTGCCAGCAGACCCAATACAGTTAACAAGGGTGAAAAACTGTTTTTT
CASRPNTVNKGEKLFF
>TRBD1|TRBJ1-1|TRBV2|once
TGTGCCAGCAGTGCCGCAGGGGGGGGAACTGAAGCTTTCTTT
CASSAAGGGTEAFF
>NA|TRBJ2-7|TRBV29-1|once
TGCAGCGTTTCCTTCCATGGGCAGGGGACCCCCTACGAGCAGTACTTC
CSVSFHGQGTPYEQYF
>TRBD1|TRBJ1-6|TRBV5-1|NA
TGCGCCAGCAGCCGGGACAGGGCGGAGTCACCCCTCCACTTT
CASSRDRAESPLHF
>NA|TRBJ1-5|TRBV27|NA
TGTGCCAGCAGGCCCCGGGGGGCGGTCGGCAATCAGCCCCAGCATTTT
CASRPRGAVGNQPQHF
>NA|TRBJ1-2|TRBV7-2|NA
TGTGCCAGCAGTCCAGACCCACGCGGCTATGGCTACACCTTC
CASSPDPRGYGYTF
>NA|TRBJ2-3|TRBV7-9|NA
TGTGCCAGCAGACCTGGACAGAGCATGTACACAGATACGCAGTATTTT
CASRPGQSMYTDTQYF
>TRBD1|TRBJ1-4|TRBV7-6|NA
TGTGCCAGCAGTCAAGGGGGGACAGGGGATGAAAAACTGTTTTTT
CASSQGGTGDEKLFF
>TRBD2|TRBJ2-1|TRBV25-1|NA
TGTGCCAGCAGTGAATCTGGGCCTAGCGGGAGTTACAATGAGCAGTTCTTC
CASSESGPSGSYNEQFF
>NA|TRBJ2-7|TRBV6-2/TRBV6-3|NA
TGTGCCAGCAGTATAAATCCAGGGGTCTACGAGCAGTACTTC
CASSINPGVYEQYF
>NA|TRBJ2-1|TRBV7-8|NA
TGTGCCAGCAGCTACCGGGACACCTACAATGAGCAGTTCTTC
CASSYRDTYNEQFF
>NA|TRBJ2-7|TRBV4-3|once
TGCGCCAGCAGCCAAGGCGGAGACCCCTACGAGCAGTACTTC
CASSQGGDPYEQYF
>TRBD2|TRBJ2-1|TRBV9|NA
TGTGCCAGCAGCGTAGCTAGCGGGGGGGCAGGGGAGCAGTTCTTC
CASSVASGGAGEQFF
>NA|TRBJ1-4|TRBV19|NA
TGTGCCAGTAGAACGGCGGGGGCGCAGAATGAAAAACTGTTTTTT
CASRTAGAQNEKLFF
>NA|TRBJ1-1|TRBV6-1|NA
TGTGCCAGCAGTGACCCTGAAGCTTTCTTT
CASSDPEAFF
>NA|TRBJ2-3|TRBV12-3/TRBV12-4|NA
TGTGCCAGCAAACTATCCTCAGATACGCAGTATTTT
CASKLSSDTQYF
>NA|TRBJ2-1|TRBV6-2/TRBV6-3|NA
TGTGCCAGCAGTTACTCTATGGGGATAAGGACGCCTTTCAGGGGTGAGCAGTTCTTC
CASSYSMGIRTPFRGEQFF
>NA|TRBJ2-7|TRBV7-8|NA
TGTGCCAGCAGCCCCACCAGGACTTCCTACGAGCAGTACTTC
CASSPTRTSYEQYF
>NA|TRBJ1-1|TRBV7-9|few
TGTGCCAGCACCCAGCGGGAGAACACTGAAGCTTTCTTT
CASTQRENTEAFF
>NA|TRBJ1-5|TRBV13|NA
TGTGCCAGCAGCTTAGGCGGGGATGGGCAGCCCCAGCATTTT
CASSLGGDGQPQHF
>NA|TRBJ1-2|TRBV21-1|NA
TGTGCCAGCACAGATTTTTCCCCGACAGGGGGTAGTGTGGACTACACCTTC
CASTDFSPTGGSVDYTF
>NA|TRBJ1-3|TRBV7-2|once
TGTGCCAGCAGCTTAGCCGATCGGGGAAACACCATATATTTT
CASSLADRGNTIYF
>NA|TRBJ1-4|TRBV27|many
TGTGCCAGCAGTTTGGCCGCAACTAATGAAAAACTGTTTTTT
CASSLAATNEKLFF
>TRBD1|TRBJ2-7|TRBV11-3|NA
TGTGCCAGCAGCTTGGGACAGGGAGACGAGCAGTACTTC
CASSLGQGDEQYF
>NA|TRBJ2-7|TRBV11-2|once
TGTGCCAGCAGCTTAAGTGGGGTGGGCTACGAGCAGTACTTC
CASSLSGVGYEQYF
>NA|TRBJ2-1|TRBV3-1/TRBV3-2|NA
TGTGCCAGCAGCATTAACCTAGCAGCTTTTTACAATGAGCAGTTCTTC
CASSINLAAFYNEQFF
>NA|TRBJ1-2|TRBV29-1|NA
TGCAGCGTTGAAGGGGGGGGAGATAGCTATGGCTACACCTTC
CSVEGGGDSYGYTF
>NA|TRBJ2-7|TRBV6-2/TRBV6-3|NA
TGTGCCAGCAGTTACAGTGGAGGTGTGGATGAGCAGTACTTC
CASSYSGGVDEQYF
>NA|TRBJ1-2|TRBV27|NA
TGTGCCAGCAAAGGGGCAGGGGCAGGCTATGGCTACACCTTC
CASKGAGAGYGYTF
>TRBD1|TRBJ1-2|TRBV19|few
TGTGCCAGTAGTCTGGGACAGGGGAACTATGGCTACACCTTC
CASSLGQGNYGYTF
>NA|TRBJ1-5|TRBV7-3|NA
TGTGCCAGCACCATTCCCCAGCATTTT
CASTIPQHF
>NA|TRBJ2-7|TRBV7-2|NA
TGTGCCAGCAGCCACCGTGGAGTCGGTGGGGGCGAGCAGTACTTC
CASSHRGVGGGEQYF
>TRBD1|TRBJ2-7|TRBV28|NA
TGTGCCAGCAGCTCAGGGGGCCGTGGGCAGTACTTC
CASSSGGRGQYF
>NA|TRBJ1-2|TRBV4-2|NA
TGTGCCAGCAGCAAACAGGGTTTGGGGAACGAGATCTATGGCTACACCTTC
CASSKQGLGNEIYGYTF
>NA|TRBJ2-2|TRBV19|NA
TGTGCCAGTAGGGCGGGATGGAACACCGGGGAGCTGTTTTTT
CASRAGWNTGELFF
>NA|TRBJ2-5|TRBV7-3|NA
TGTGCCAGCAGCCTACAAGCATCGGCCCGAGAGACCCAGTACTTC
CASSLQASARETQYF
>TRBD1|TRBJ1-1|TRBV10-3|NA
TGTGCCATCGGGACAGGGGGGGGGAGCACTGAAGCTTTCTTT
CAIGTGGGSTEAFF
>TRBD1|TRBJ2-2|TRBV27|NA
TGTGCCAGCAGTCCCGGGACAGTAGGAACCGGGGAGCTGTTTTTT
CASSPGTVGTGELFF
>TRBD1|TRBJ1-6|TRBV4-2|NA
TGTGCCAGCAGCCATAGCCGGGACAGGCAACACAACCGGGATTCACCCCTCCACTTT
CASSHSRDRQHNRDSPLHF
>NA|TRBJ2-3|TRBV7-3|NA
TGTGCCAGCAGCCTAGGTGTGGGCCCAGCGAATACGCAGTATTTT
CASSLGVGPANTQYF
>NA|TRBJ2-5|TRBV7-9|NA
TGTGCCAGCAGCTTAGCGCAGTACGAGGAGACCCAGTACTTC
CASSLAQYEETQYF